This T cell receptor (beta chain) is from a study of CD8 T cells in ankylosing spondylitis. Regarding this clonotype: Its antigen is undetermined.

The CDR3 is made up of 15 amino acids. V shed 1 base and J shed 1 base, with 8 bases lying between them. CDR1 is MNHNS, CDR2 SASEGT, per germline. Via MiXCR, TCRdb re-called the 5' RACE reads, giving one row per CDR3 protein. The profile shows some 840,000 distinct CDR3 sequences, 12% of them singletons. Study-level results: Made up of roughly 8 highly homologous variants, a TCR beta motif appeared characteristic of ankylosing spondylitis blood. Disease-linked clones reportedly concentrated significantly in matched ankylosing spondylitis synovial fluid. CD8+ cells made up the disease-linked clones, which were relatively rare in peripheral blood.

The sequence came from a male donor with ankylosing spondylitis. Sequencing used blood, either unsorted or a sorted T cell fraction (not recorded which). This chain uses TRBV6-1 with TRBJ2-1, with D possibly being TRBD2 (5 bases). The CDR3: CASSEGGMSYNEQFF. The CDR3 DNA sequence: TGTGCCAGCAGTGAAGGAGGGATGTCCTACAATGAGCAGTTCTTC.